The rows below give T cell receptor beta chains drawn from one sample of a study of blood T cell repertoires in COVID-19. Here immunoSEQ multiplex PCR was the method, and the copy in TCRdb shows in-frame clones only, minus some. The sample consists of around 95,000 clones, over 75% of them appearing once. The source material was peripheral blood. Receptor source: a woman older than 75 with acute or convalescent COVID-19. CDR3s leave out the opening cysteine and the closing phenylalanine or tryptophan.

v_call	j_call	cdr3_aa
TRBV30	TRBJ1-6	AWSLSESSPLH
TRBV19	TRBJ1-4	ASSPGQGMEKLF
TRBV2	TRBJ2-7	ASGQGNAPYEQY
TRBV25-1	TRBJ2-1	ASSPRPGQGLYNEQF
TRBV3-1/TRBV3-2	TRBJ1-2	ASSQESLQGDNYGYT
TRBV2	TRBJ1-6	ASSGGGGSSYNSPLH
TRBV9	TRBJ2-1	ASSESPGHHNEQF
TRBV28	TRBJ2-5	ASSLSETGQPQY
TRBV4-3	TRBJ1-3	ASSSQWGESGNTIY
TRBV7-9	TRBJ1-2	ASSLETTGYGYT
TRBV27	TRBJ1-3	ASSLKVGPSSGNTIY
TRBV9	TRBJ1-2	ASSPNEREVAYGYT
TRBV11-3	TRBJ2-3	ASSSGQGRTDTQY
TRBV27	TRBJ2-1	ASSLGQGTGEQF
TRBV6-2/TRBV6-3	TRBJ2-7	ASSRAYEQY
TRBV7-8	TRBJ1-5	ASSLDVVQPQH
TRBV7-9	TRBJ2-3	ASSRGGALHTDTQY
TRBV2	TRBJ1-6	ASSAADTGTSPLH
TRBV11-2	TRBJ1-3	ASSPDSRSGNTIY
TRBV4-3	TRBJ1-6	ASSRYRGNNSPLH
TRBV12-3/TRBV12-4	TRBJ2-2	ASILNTGELF
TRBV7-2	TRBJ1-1	ASSPRGRSTEAF
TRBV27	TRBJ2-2	ASSPSRGQNPTGELF
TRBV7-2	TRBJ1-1	ASSLAQGKAF
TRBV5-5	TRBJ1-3	ASSFGAGSSGNTIY
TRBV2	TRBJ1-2	ASSRQANYGYT
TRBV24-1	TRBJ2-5	ATSDSGRDRVSETQY
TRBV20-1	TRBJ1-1	SGQGGSEAF
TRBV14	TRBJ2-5	ASSQAGWEETQY
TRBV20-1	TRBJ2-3	SASGQGLSTQY
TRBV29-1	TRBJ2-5	SVDGGRETQY
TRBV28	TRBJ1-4	ASSFSGVGEKLF
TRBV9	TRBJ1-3	ASSSNRGVDSGNTIY
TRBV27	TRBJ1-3	ASSLFASRGAGNTIY
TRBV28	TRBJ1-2	ASNTDRDRGSVWLGYT
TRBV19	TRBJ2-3	ASSIDPGAGGTDTQY
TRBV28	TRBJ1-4	ASSGQGALEKLF
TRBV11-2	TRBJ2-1	ASSLAGRGGSYNEQF
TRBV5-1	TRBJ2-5	ASSLDPAGGQETQY
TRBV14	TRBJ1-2	ASSQEDRAGGYT
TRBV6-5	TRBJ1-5	ASSPWGHSNQPQH
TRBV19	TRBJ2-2	ASCTSFVNIGELF